The 29 T cell receptor beta chains below come from one sample, sequenced in a study of T cell clones after liver transplantation. Method: immunoSEQ multiplex PCR; TCRdb's copy keeps in-frame clones and lacks some. The table includes some 59,000 clones, less than 75% detected once. The sample here was CD4+ T cells from blood, taken at the 22-month timepoint. Receptor source: a human patient who received a liver transplant. Some T cells may be graft donor cells.

The V call is TRBV30, the J call TRBJ1-2, with unresolved D. Trimming left V 4 bases short and J 4 bases short, with 13 bases between. This CDR3 has 13 residues. Germline V gives CDR1 GTSNPN, CDR2 SVGIG (reference sequence). CDR3 DNA sequence: TGTGCCTGGAATAGGATCCGGGGCTATGGCTACACCTTC. It codes for CAWNRIRGYGYTF. The whole variable domain, filled in from reference TRBV30 and TRBJ1-2, reads SQTIHQWPATLVQPVGSPLSLECTVEGTSNPNLYWYRQAAGRGLQLLFYSVGIGQISSEVPQNLSASRPQDRQFILSSKKLLLSDSGFYLCAWNRIRGYGYTFGSGTRLTVV.

For the CDR3, the DNA is TGTGCCAGCAGCCGCTGGTCTGGGGCCAACGTCCTGACTTTC. Translating gives CASSRWSGANVLTF. The chain links TRBV28 to TRBJ2-6; D unresolved. The CDR3 extends over 14 amino acids. V was shortened by 6 bases and J by 1 base, with 7 bases between the two germline ends. Germline lookup yields CDR1 MDHEN and CDR2 SYDVKM.

V and J are TRBV6-4 and TRBJ1-5, with 7 positions matching TRBD1. Unmatched junction bases numbered 1, after V lost 3 bases and J lost 2 bases. This CDR3 comprises 14 residues. Germline V gives CDR1 MRHNA, CDR2 SNTAGT. The CDR3, as DNA: TGTGCCAGCAGTGAAACAGGGGGCAATCAGCCCCAGCATTTT. This encodes CASSETGGNQPQHF.

The chain combines TRBV5-6 with TRBJ1-2, with 10 bases identical to TRBD1. The trim removed 3 bases at V and 4 bases at J, leaving 12 bases unmatched. Germline V CDR1 and CDR2: SGHDT, YYEEEE. The CDR3 extends over 17 amino acids. DNA of the CDR3: TGTGCCAGCAGCTCCTCCGGGGACAGGGGAAAGGGCTATGGCTACACCTTC. It encodes CASSSSGDRGKGYGYTF.

On this clone: Additional DNA sequences in this sample encode the identical CDR3. V and J are TRBV19 and TRBJ2-7; no firm D call. Trimming left V 4 bases short and J 4 bases short, with 5 bases between. The germline gives CDR1 LNHDA, CDR2 SQIVND (reference sequence). The CDR3 is made up of 11 amino acids. In nucleotides, the CDR3 is TGTGCCAGTAGTACGGAGTACGAGCAGTACTTC. Amino acids: CASSTEYEQYF.

The chain is built from TRBV7-2 and TRBJ1-2; 8 bases align to TRBD1. Germline loops: CDR1 SGHTA, CDR2 FQGNSA. CDR3 size: 14 residues. The trim removed 1 base at V and 4 bases at J, leaving 2 bases unmatched. The CDR3 spells CASSLGQGPYGYTF. CDR3 bases: TGTGCCAGCAGCTTAGGACAGGGGCCCTATGGCTACACCTTC.

This rearrangement joins TRBV11-1 to TRBJ2-7; D possibly corresponds to TRBD1 (5 bases). The CDR3 is made up of 13 amino acids. With 2 bases removed from V and 5 bases from J, the gap between germline ends came to 10 bases. CDR1 is SGHAT and CDR2 is FQDESV in the germline V gene (reference sequence). The CDR3, as DNA: TGTGCCAGCAGCTTAATGCAGGGCCACGAGCAGTACTTC. Translated, it gives CASSLMQGHEQYF.

The chain combines TRBV7-8 with TRBJ1-5; possibly TRBD1 for D (6 bases). CDR3 length: 15 amino acids. V was cut by 1 base and J by 2 bases, with 9 bases left in between. Germline CDR1 and CDR2: SGHVS and FQNEAQ. The CDR3 spells CASSLEAGGNQPQHF. The CDR3 DNA follows: TGTGCCAGCAGCTTAGAGGCAGGGGGCAATCAGCCCCAGCATTTT.

The V gene is TRBV7-2, the J gene TRBJ2-3; 12 positions match TRBD2. Germline V gene data show CDR1 as SGHTA and CDR2 as FQGNSA. This CDR3 has 14 residues. J lost 4 bases, V lost 4 bases, and 0 bases had no gene match. This CDR3 is CASSSSGGADTQYF. CDR3 sequence (DNA): TGTGCCAGCAGCTCTAGCGGGGGGGCAGATACGCAGTATTTT. Full variable domain (outside the CDR3, taken from reference TRBV7-2 and TRBJ2-3): GAGVSQSPSNKVTEKGKDVELRCDPISGHTALYWYRQSLGQGLEFLIYFQGNSAPDKSGLPSDRFSAERTGGSVSTLTIQRTQQEDSAVYLCASSSSGGADTQYFGPGTRLTVL.

The chain recombines TRBV6-1 with TRBJ1-2, with 9 bases fitting TRBD1. Per the germline V gene, CDR1 is MNHNS and CDR2 is SASEGT. CDR3 length: 13 residues. J lost 7 bases, V lost 6 bases, and 6 bases had no gene match. In nucleotides, the CDR3 is TGTGCCAGCAGCGCCGGGACAGGGCTTGGCTACACCTTC. It yields the protein CASSAGTGLGYTF.

The chain employs TRBV4-1 and TRBJ1-2; 11 positions match TRBD1. CDR3 size: 17 residues. The trim removed 0 bases at V and 5 bases at J, leaving 8 bases unmatched. Germline V lookup: CDR1 MGHRA, CDR2 YSYEKL. CDR3 residues: CASSQDSGQGVIYGYTF. The CDR3 DNA sequence: TGCGCCAGCAGCCAAGACTCGGGACAGGGGGTCATATATGGCTACACCTTC.

This chain links TRBV6-5 with TRBJ2-7; TRBD1 matches 7 bases. Germline CDR1 MNHEY, CDR2 SVGAGI. The CDR3 is made up of 13 amino acids. After removal of 6 bases from V and 5 bases from J, the junction contained 7 bases not matched to a gene. CDR3 bases: TGTGCCAGCAGGACTCGACAGGGAGACGAGCAGTACTTC. It yields the protein CASRTRQGDEQYF.

The rearrangement links TRBV28 to TRBJ2-7; 10 bases line up with TRBD2. This CDR3 region has 15 residues. The trim removed 2 bases at V and 5 bases at J, leaving 6 bases unmatched. Germline values: CDR1 MDHEN, CDR2 SYDVKM. The CDR3 protein is CASSLGTSVGDEQYF. The CDR3 DNA follows: TGTGCCAGCAGTTTAGGGACTAGCGTTGGGGACGAGCAGTACTTC.

The V gene is TRBV6-6, the J gene TRBJ2-1, with D perhaps being TRBD1 or TRBD2 (5 bases each). The CDR3 contains 14 residues. V was clipped by 0 bases and J by 6 bases, with 9 bases between them. Germline V lookup: CDR1 MNHNY, CDR2 SVGAGI (reference sequence). CDR3 coding DNA: TGTGCCAGCAGTTACTCGTTTGGGGGCAATGAGCAGTTCTTC. Amino acids: CASSYSFGGNEQFF.

The chain is built from TRBV10-1 and TRBJ2-3; 9 positions match TRBD2. Per germline, CDR1 WNHNN and CDR2 SYGVQD (reference sequence). The CDR3 covers 17 residues. V lost 0 bases, J lost 0 bases, and 4 bases stayed unmatched. The CDR3 nucleotides read TGCGCCAGCAGTGAGTCGAAGCGGGGGGCCAGCACAGATACGCAGTATTTT. Its translation: CASSESKRGASTDTQYF.

In its sample, this clone was seen a few times. The gene calls are TRBV28 and TRBJ2-1; TRBD1 matches 9 bases. V shed 6 bases and J 4 bases; nucleotides not matched to a gene: 7. From germline, CDR1 is MDHEN and CDR2 SYDVKM. The CDR3 loop spans 15 amino acids. The CDR3 region has the DNA TGTGCCAGCAGGAAACAGGGGGCGAAATACAATGAGCAGTTCTTC. It yields the protein CASRKQGAKYNEQFF.

This chain connects TRBV29-1 to TRBJ2-3, with 12 bases lining up with TRBD2. The CDR3 contains 15 residues. Germline V gene data show CDR1 as SQVTM and CDR2 as ANQGSEA. J gave up 1 base and V 6 bases, and 5 bases lay outside the gene matches. CDR3: CSVNPSGGGTDTQYF. DNA for the CDR3: TGCAGCGTAAACCCTAGCGGGGGGGGCACAGATACGCAGTATTTT.

The chain links TRBV7-3 to TRBJ2-5; TRBD2 might be the D (6 bases). The V end was cut by 3 bases, the J end by 5 bases, with 10 bases between. CDR3 size: 13 residues. Per germline, CDR1 SGHTA and CDR2 FQGTGA. CDR3 sequence reads: CASSFGGEETQYF. DNA of the CDR3: TGTGCCAGCAGCTTCGGAGGGGAGGAGACCCAGTACTTC.

The V and J genes are TRBV5-1 and TRBJ2-3, with no clear D. This CDR3 spans 14 amino acids. Per the germline V gene, CDR1 is SGHRS and CDR2 is YFSETQ. Trimming took off 4 bases at V and 3 bases at J, with 12 bases between the two ends. The CDR3 spells CASSPDASTDTQYF. For the CDR3, the DNA is TGCGCCAGCAGCCCCGACGCGTCAACAGATACGCAGTATTTT.

The chain recombines TRBV6-5 with TRBJ2-7; D call uncertain. V was shortened by 6 bases and J by 4 bases, with 16 bases between the two germline ends. The CDR3 extends over 14 amino acids. CDR1 and CDR2 (germline): MNHEY, SVGAGI. In nucleotides, the CDR3 is TGTGCCAGCAGCCCGACCGGGCCCGATTACGAGCAGTACTTC. Protein: CASSPTGPDYEQYF.

The rearrangement joins TRBV19 to TRBJ2-2; TRBD2 might be the D (6 bases). Germline values: CDR1 LNHDA, CDR2 SQIVND (reference sequence). V was shortened by 3 bases and J by 1 base, with 9 bases between the two germline ends. The CDR3 is 15 amino acids. The CDR3 DNA sequence: TGTGCCAGTAGTATCGGAGCGGGGAACACCGGGGAGCTGTTTTTT. This gives the protein CASSIGAGNTGELFF.

The CDR3 DNA reads TGTGCCAGCAGCTTAGCGGGGGACCCCTACAATGAGCAGTTCTTC. This gives the protein CASSLAGDPYNEQFF. This chain connects TRBV11-2 to TRBJ2-1; the D gene is possibly TRBD2 (6 bases). With 1 base removed from V and 2 bases from J, the gap between germline ends came to 9 bases. The CDR3 length is 15 residues. CDR1 and CDR2 from the germline V gene are SGHAT and FQNNGV.

The rearrangement uses TRBV28 and TRBJ2-7; 7 bases line up with TRBD1. The CDR3 sequence is 16 residues long. CDR1 is MDHEN and CDR2 is SYDVKM in the germline V gene. V lost 4 bases, J lost 2 bases, and 11 bases stayed unmatched. The CDR3 DNA reads as TGTGCCAGCAGTTCACCGGGACAGAGGACGACCTACGAGCAGTACTTC. This sequence encodes CASSSPGQRTTYEQYF.

The chain combines TRBV2 with TRBJ1-2; TRBD1 is a possible D gene (5 bases). Germline loops: CDR1 SNHLY, CDR2 FYNNEI. The CDR3 is 13 amino acids. V lost 8 bases to trimming and J lost 2 bases, with 12 bases between them. In DNA, the CDR3 is TGTGCCAGCGTGGGTTCAGGGAACTATGGCTACACCTTC. Translating gives CASVGSGNYGYTF.

There are a few counts of this clone. This chain joins TRBV6-5 and TRBJ1-2; D is possibly TRBD1 (6 bases). Trimming removed 2 bases from V and 3 bases from J, with 13 bases in between. Germline lookup yields CDR1 MNHEY and CDR2 SVGAGI. The CDR3 loop spans 15 amino acids. The CDR3 region is CASSYSYRDHYGYTF. DNA for the CDR3: TGTGCCAGCAGTTACAGTTACAGGGACCACTATGGCTACACCTTC.

The sample holds a few counts of this clone. The rearrangement joins TRBV5-4 to TRBJ1-2; D is possibly TRBD1 (6 bases). Germline CDR1 and CDR2: SGHNT and YYREEE (reference sequence). Trimming took off 0 bases at V and 4 bases at J, with 16 bases between the two ends. The CDR3 has 16 amino acids. CDR3 amino acids: CASSLGGTGMGYGYTF. The CDR3 DNA sequence: TGTGCCAGCAGCTTGGGGGGTACAGGGATGGGCTATGGCTACACCTTC.

CDR3 nucleotides: TGTGCCAGCCATGACAGGGCGGGTGGCTACACCTTC. It is translated as CASHDRAGGYTF. The chain joins TRBV28 to TRBJ1-2, with TRBD1 matching over 7 bases. The CDR3 has 12 residues. The V gene end was trimmed by 8 bases and the J gene end by 7 bases; junction bases not matched to a gene: 7. Germline V gene lookup returns CDR1 MDHEN and CDR2 SYDVKM.

The gene calls are TRBV5-1 and TRBJ2-7; 8 nucleotides match TRBD2. The ends lost 6 bases at V and 0 bases at J; junction bases unmatched: 5. CDR3 length: 14 residues. CDR1 and CDR2 (germline): SGHRS, YFSETQ. For the CDR3, the DNA is TGCGCCAGCACTGTGGGGACTAGCTCCTACGAGCAGTACTTC. As protein: CASTVGTSSYEQYF. Using reference TRBV5-1 and TRBJ2-7 for the parts outside the CDR3, the full variable domain is KAGVTQTPRYLIKTRGQQVTLSCSPISGHRSVSWYQQTPGQGLQFLFEYFSETQRNKGNFPGRFSGRQFSNSRSEMNVSTLELGDSALYLCASTVGTSSYEQYFGPGTRLTVT.

CDR3 sequence reads: CASGYINTEAFF. CDR3 DNA sequence: TGTGCCAGTGGGTACATTAACACTGAAGCTTTCTTT. The chain uses TRBV19 and TRBJ1-1; D remains unclear. Per germline, CDR1 LNHDA and CDR2 SQIVND (reference sequence). The V end lost 8 bases, the J end lost 2 bases, and 9 bases lay between the germline ends. This CDR3 is built from 12 residues.